Included here is one TCR beta chain sequence, with context. Only in-frame clones appear in the TCRdb table, and some are missing; sequencing was by immunoSEQ multiplex PCR. The sample lists 160,000 or so clones, 80% to 90% seen once, with around 9.9% in the top ten. These data belong to a study of blood T cell repertoires in COVID-19. Study information: The analysed material was cDNA or gDNA that came from T cells, B-cell-depleted T cells, or PBMCs.

This CDR3 spans 14 amino acids. V lost 4 bases and J lost 6; bases outside the gene matches: 4. Germline-derived CDR1 and CDR2 are MNHEY and SMNVEV (reference sequence). The source material was peripheral blood. The chain is built from TRBV27 and TRBJ2-2; TRBD1 matches 8 bases. The clonotype originates from a human donor in a cohort sampled during active COVID-19. The CDR3 here is CASSYTQGAGELFF. The CDR3 DNA reads TGTGCCAGCAGTTATACACAGGGGGCCGGGGAGCTGTTTTTT.